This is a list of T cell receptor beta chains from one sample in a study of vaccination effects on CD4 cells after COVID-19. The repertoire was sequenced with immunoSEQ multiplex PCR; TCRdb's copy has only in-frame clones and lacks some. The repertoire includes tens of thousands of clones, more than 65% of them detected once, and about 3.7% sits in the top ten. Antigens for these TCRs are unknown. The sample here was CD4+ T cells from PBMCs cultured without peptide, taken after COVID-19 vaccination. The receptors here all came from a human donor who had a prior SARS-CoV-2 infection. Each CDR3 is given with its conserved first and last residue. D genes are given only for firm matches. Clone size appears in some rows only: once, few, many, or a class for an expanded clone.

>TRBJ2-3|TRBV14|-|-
TGTGCCAGCAGCCACTTCTCGGGGCGAGACCTATACAACACAGATACGCAGTATTTT
CASSHFSGRDLYNTDTQYF
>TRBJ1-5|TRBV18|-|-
TGTGCCAGCTCGCTCTCGGTTGGGGTAGGGCAGCCCCAGCATTTT
CASSLSVGVGQPQHF
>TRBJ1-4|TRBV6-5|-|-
TGTGCCAGCAGTTACTCGTCGGGGTTTGATGAAAAACTGTTTTTT
CASSYSSGFDEKLFF
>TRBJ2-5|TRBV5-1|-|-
TGCGCCAGCAGTGGAGGGATGGGGGAGACCCAGTACTTC
CASSGGMGETQYF
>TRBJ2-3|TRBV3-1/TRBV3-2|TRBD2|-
TGTGCCAGCAGCCTCCGGGACTATCGGGGGAAGGATACGCAGTATTTT
CASSLRDYRGKDTQYF
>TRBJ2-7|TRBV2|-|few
TGTGCCAGCAGGTCAATGGGGTACGAGCAGTACTTC
CASRSMGYEQYF
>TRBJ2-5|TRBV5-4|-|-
TGTGCCAGCAGCTTGAGATGGGAGACCCAGTACTTC
CASSLRWETQYF
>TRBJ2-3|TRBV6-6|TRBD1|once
TGTGCCAGCAGTTACCGGGACAGGGGGCGATCAGATACGCAGTATTTT
CASSYRDRGRSDTQYF
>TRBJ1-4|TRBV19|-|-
TGTGCCAGTAGTATATTAGGTCCAGGGATGGAAAAACTGTTTTTT
CASSILGPGMEKLFF
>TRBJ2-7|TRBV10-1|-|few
TGCGCCAGCAAGGTCACTCGTGAGGGAGTCGGGACCTACGAGCAGTACTTC
CASKVTREGVGTYEQYF
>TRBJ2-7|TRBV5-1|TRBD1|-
TGCGCCAGTAGAAGGACAGGGGGCGGGTACGAGCAGTACTTC
CASRRTGGGYEQYF
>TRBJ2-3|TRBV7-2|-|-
TGTGCCAGCAGCTTATTTAGGGGGACAGATACGCAGTATTTT
CASSLFRGTDTQYF
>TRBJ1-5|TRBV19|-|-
TGTGCCAGTAGTAATCACAGGACTAGCAATCAGCCCCAGCATTTT
CASSNHRTSNQPQHF
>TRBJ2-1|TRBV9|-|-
TGTGCCAGCAGCGTAGATATAGCGGTCTCCTACAATGAGCAGTTCTTC
CASSVDIAVSYNEQFF
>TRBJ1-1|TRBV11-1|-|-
TGTGCCAGCAAACATTTGGGGTTCATGAACACTGAAGCTTTCTTT
CASKHLGFMNTEAFF
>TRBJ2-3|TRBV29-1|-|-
TGCAGCGTTGACGGAGGCACAGATACGCAGTATTTT
CSVDGGTDTQYF
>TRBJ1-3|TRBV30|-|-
TGTGCCTGGATGCGGGGGAACACCATATATTTT
CAWMRGNTIYF